This T cell receptor (beta chain) was profiled in a study of tumor-infiltrating lymphocytes in primary liver carcinoma. TCR beta cDNA was made from around 520 ng total RNA with a constant-region primer. Libraries for TCR beta were built through three nested multiplex PCR rounds, which together made up a slightly modified ARM-PCR procedure. The first two PCR rounds used TRBV1-TRBV30 forward primers with a C-beta reverse primer, about 10 cycles each. TCRdb re-derived calls from the multiplex PCR reads in MiXCR, one entry per CDR3 protein. The sample consists of tens of thousands of distinct CDR3 sequences, over 65% of them appearing once. Note on this clonotype: Its antigen is not known. A clone one base away is much larger, so this may be a read error.

Overall study results and limits: Top clones occupying all five tumor regions numbered only about 7-25%. Tumor-adjacent and tumor-blood pairs shared less of their repertoires than tumor region pairs shared.

The CDR3 sequence is 15 residues long. V was pared by 5 bases and J by 5 bases, with 16 bases between. Per the germline V gene, CDR1 is SGHVS and CDR2 is FNYEAQ. From unsorted bulk tissue weighing roughly 17-32 mg, DNA and RNA were co-extracted. Infection with HBV was chronic in patients; they were treatment-naive. Every tumor sample held more than 80% viable tumor cells. This sequence was found in a middle-aged man with primary liver carcinoma and hepatitis B virus infection. The sequenced sample was liver tumor tissue from sampling region 5. Subset of the sample: tumor region T5, tumor centre. The rearrangement joins TRBV7-6 to TRBJ2-1; D perhaps matches TRBD2 (5 bases). The CDR3 sequence is CASSLSRTGDNEQFF. The CDR3 bases are TGTGCCAGCAGCCTTAGCAGGACTGGCGACAATGAGCAGTTCTTC.